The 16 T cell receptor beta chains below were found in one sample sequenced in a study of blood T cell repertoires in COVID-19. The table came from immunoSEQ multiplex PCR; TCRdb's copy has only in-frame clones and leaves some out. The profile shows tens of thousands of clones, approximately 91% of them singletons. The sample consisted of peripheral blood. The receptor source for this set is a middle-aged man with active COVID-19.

The CDR3 DNA sequence: TGTGCCAGTAGTACCCTGAACAGGGCCGATAGCAATCAGCCCCAGCATTTT. As protein: CASSTLNRADSNQPQHF. The rearrangement joins TRBV19 to TRBJ1-5, with a weak D call TRBD1 (6 bases). V shed 4 bases and J shed 0 bases, with 16 bases lying between them. This CDR3 is built from 17 residues. Per germline, CDR1 LNHDA and CDR2 SQIVND (reference sequence).

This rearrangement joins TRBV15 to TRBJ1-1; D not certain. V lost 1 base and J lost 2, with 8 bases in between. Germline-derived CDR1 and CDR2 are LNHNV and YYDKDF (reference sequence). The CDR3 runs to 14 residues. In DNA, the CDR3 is TGTGCCACCAGCAGAGTTGGGAGAAACACTGAAGCTTTCTTT. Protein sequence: CATSRVGRNTEAFF.

The CDR3 DNA is TGTGCCAGCAATCCGACAGGAACCTATGGCTACACCTTC. It encodes CASNPTGTYGYTF. This rearrangement joins TRBV12-3 or TRBV12-4 to TRBJ1-2, with D tentatively TRBD1 (6 bases). Trimming left V 7 bases short and J 4 bases short, with 13 bases between. This CDR3 spans 13 amino acids.

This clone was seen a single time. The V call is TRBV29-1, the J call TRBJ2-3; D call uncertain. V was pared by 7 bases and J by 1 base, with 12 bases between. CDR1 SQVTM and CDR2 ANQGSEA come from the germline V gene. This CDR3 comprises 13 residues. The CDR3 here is CSESGLGTDTQYF. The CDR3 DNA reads TGCAGCGAATCGGGTCTCGGCACAGATACGCAGTATTTT.

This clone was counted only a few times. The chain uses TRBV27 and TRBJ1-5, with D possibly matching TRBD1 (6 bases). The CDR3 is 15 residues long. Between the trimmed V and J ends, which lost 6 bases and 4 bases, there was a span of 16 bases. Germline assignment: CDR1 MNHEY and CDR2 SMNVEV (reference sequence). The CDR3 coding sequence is TGTGCCAGCAGCTCCCGGCAGGGGAAGAATCAGCCCCAGCATTTT. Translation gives CASSSRQGKNQPQHF.

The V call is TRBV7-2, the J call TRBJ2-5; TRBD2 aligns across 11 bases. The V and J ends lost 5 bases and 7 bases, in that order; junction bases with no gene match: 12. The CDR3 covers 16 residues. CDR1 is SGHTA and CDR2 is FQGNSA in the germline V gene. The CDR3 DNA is TGTGCCAGCAGCCTACCCGGGACTAGCGGACGGAGGACCCAGTACTTC. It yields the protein CASSLPGTSGRRTQYF.

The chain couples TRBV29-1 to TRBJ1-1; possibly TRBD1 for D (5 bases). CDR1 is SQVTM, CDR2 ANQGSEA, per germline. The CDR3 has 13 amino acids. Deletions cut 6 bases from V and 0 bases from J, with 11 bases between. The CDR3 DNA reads TGCAGCGTATTCAGGGTGATGAACACTGAAGCTTTCTTT. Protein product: CSVFRVMNTEAFF.

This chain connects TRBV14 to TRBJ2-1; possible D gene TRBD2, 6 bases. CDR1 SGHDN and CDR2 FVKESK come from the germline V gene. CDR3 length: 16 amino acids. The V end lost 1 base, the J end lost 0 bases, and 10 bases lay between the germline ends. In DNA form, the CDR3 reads TGTGCCAGCAGCCAAGGCGGGGCACACTCCTACAATGAGCAGTTCTTC. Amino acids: CASSQGGAHSYNEQFF. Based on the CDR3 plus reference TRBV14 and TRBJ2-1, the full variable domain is EAGVTQFPSHSVIEKGQTVTLRCDPISGHDNLYWYRRVMGKEIKFLLHFVKESKQDESGMPNNRFLAERTGGTYSTLKVQPAELEDSGVYFCASSQGGAHSYNEQFFGPGTRLTVL.

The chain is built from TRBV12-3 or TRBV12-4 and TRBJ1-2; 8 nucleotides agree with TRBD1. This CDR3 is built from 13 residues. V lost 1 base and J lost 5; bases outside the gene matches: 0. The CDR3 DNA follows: TGTGCCAGCAGTTTAGGGACAGGGTATGGCTACACCTTC. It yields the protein CASSLGTGYGYTF.

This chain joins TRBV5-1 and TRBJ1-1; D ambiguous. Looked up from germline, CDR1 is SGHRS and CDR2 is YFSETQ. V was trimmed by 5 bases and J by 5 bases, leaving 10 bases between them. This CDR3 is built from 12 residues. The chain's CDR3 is CASSPGGTEAFF. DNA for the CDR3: TGCGCCAGCAGTCCGGGAGGGACTGAAGCTTTCTTT.

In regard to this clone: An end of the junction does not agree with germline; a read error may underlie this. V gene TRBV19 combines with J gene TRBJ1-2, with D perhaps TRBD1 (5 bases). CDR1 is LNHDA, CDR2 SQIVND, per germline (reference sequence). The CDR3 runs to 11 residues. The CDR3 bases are TGTGCCAGTAACAGGTTGGACGCTTTGTCCTTC. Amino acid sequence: CASNRLDALSF.

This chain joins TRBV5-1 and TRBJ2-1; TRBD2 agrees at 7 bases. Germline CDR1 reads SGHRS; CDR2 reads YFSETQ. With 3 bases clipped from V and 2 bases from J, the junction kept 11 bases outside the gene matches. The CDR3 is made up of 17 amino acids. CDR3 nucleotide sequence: TGCGCCAGCAGCTACCAGACTAGCACGAGGACCTACAATGAGCAGTTCTTC. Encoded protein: CASSYQTSTRTYNEQFF.

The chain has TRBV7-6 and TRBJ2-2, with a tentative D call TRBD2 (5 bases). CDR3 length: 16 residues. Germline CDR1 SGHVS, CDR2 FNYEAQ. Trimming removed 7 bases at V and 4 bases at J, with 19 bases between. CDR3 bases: TGTGCCAGCAACCAACGGGGATCTGCGAGCACCGGGGAGCTGTTTTTT. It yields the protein CASNQRGSASTGELFF.

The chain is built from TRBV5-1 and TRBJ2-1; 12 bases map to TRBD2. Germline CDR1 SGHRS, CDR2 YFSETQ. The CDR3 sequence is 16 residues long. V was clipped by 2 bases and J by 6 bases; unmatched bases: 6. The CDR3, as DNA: TGCGCCAGCAGCTTACTAGCGGGAGGTGTTGGCAATGAGCAGTTCTTC. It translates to CASSLLAGGVGNEQFF.

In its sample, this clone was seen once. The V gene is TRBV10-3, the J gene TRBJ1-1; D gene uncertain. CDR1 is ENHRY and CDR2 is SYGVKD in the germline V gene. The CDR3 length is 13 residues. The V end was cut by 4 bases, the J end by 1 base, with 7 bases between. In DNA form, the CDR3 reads TGTGCCATCAGTGTCCGGGAGAACACTGAAGCTTTCTTT. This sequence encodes CAISVRENTEAFF.

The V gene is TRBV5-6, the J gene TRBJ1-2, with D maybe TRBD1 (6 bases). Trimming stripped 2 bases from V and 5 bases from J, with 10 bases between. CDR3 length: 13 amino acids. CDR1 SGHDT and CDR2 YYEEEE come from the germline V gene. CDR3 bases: TGTGCCAGCAGCTTACAGGGACGGTATGGCTACACCTTC. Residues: CASSLQGRYGYTF.